These T cell receptor beta chains were read from a single sample in a study of T-cell memory formation after mild COVID-19. TCRdb reprocessed the 5' RACE reads via MiXCR and lists one record per CDR3 protein. The sample carries 280,000 or so distinct CDR3 sequences, 8% to 9% recorded once. Sequenced sample: PBMCs or a T cell subset sorted from them (not recorded which). The origin of the receptors is a man between 18 and 29 years old who had mild COVID-19 (a few samples of this study predate the infection). Cell type and time point are not known. Each CDR3 is given with its conserved first and last residue. D genes are given only for firm matches. Clone size appears in some rows only: once, few, many, or a class for an expanded clone.

cdr3_length: 14; v_call: TRBV5-1; clone_size: few; j_call: TRBJ1-1; d_call: .; cdr3_aa: CASSLWVENTEAFF; cdr3_nt: TGCGCCAGCAGCTTGTGGGTGGAGAACACTGAAGCTTTCTTT
cdr3_length: 12; v_call: TRBV3-1; clone_size: .; j_call: TRBJ2-1; d_call: TRBD2; cdr3_aa: CASSQVRGEKFF; cdr3_nt: TGTGCCAGCAGCCAAGTTCGGGGGGAGAAGTTCTTC
cdr3_length: 14; v_call: TRBV5-1; clone_size: many; j_call: TRBJ2-3; d_call: TRBD1; cdr3_aa: CASTLEGATDTQYF; cdr3_nt: TGCGCCAGCACTCTAGAGGGGGCCACAGATACGCAGTATTTT
cdr3_length: 15; v_call: TRBV6-5; clone_size: .; j_call: TRBJ2-3; d_call: .; cdr3_aa: CASSYTGDNTDTQYF; cdr3_nt: TGTGCCAGCAGTTACACAGGAGACAACACAGATACGCAGTATTTT
cdr3_length: 12; v_call: TRBV3-1; clone_size: .; j_call: TRBJ1-2; d_call: .; cdr3_aa: CASSQEGDGYTF; cdr3_nt: TGTGCCAGCAGCCAAGAGGGTGATGGCTACACCTTC
cdr3_length: 16; v_call: TRBV4-2; clone_size: few; j_call: TRBJ1-2; d_call: .; cdr3_aa: CASSPPEDRINYGYTF; cdr3_nt: TGTGCCAGCAGCCCCCCGGAGGACAGAATTAACTATGGCTACACCTTC
cdr3_length: 15; v_call: TRBV5-4; clone_size: few; j_call: TRBJ1-6; d_call: .; cdr3_aa: CASSIRPDRPSPLHF; cdr3_nt: TGTGCCAGCAGCATCCGACCGGACCGACCGTCACCCCTCCACTTT
cdr3_length: 13; v_call: TRBV28; clone_size: .; j_call: TRBJ2-3; d_call: .; cdr3_aa: CASKGGGTDTQYF; cdr3_nt: TGTGCCAGCAAAGGTGGGGGCACAGATACGCAGTATTTT
cdr3_length: 16; v_call: TRBV7-6; clone_size: .; j_call: TRBJ2-1; d_call: .; cdr3_aa: CASSLGLGAVYNEQFF; cdr3_nt: TGTGCCAGCAGCTTGGGTTTAGGGGCAGTTTACAATGAGCAGTTCTTC
cdr3_length: 13; v_call: TRBV7-4; clone_size: .; j_call: TRBJ2-4; d_call: TRBD1; cdr3_aa: CASSLAGGCIQYF; cdr3_nt: TGTGCCAGCAGCTTAGCAGGGGGCTGTATTCAGTACTTC